The source of this T cell receptor beta chain is a study of T cell changes during pregnancy in multiple sclerosis. The CDR3 totals 16 residues. Per germline, CDR1 LNHNV and CDR2 YYDKDF (reference sequence). V trimming: 8 bases; J trimming: 5 bases; junction bases outside the gene matches: 13. Profiled with immunoSEQ multiplex PCR; TCRdb holds only in-frame clones, not every one. Of over 100,000 clones listed, about 90% were seen once; the top ten hold less than 2%. The TCR was taken from a female donor with multiple sclerosis, enrolled in a pregnancy study. The material sequenced was peripheral blood, taken in the third trimester of pregnancy. The chain carries TRBV15 and TRBJ2-3; 10 nucleotides agree with TRBD2. The CDR3 DNA reads TGTGCCACCTCACGAGGGAGCGGGGGGGCCGTAGATACGCAGTATTTT. Amino acids: CATSRGSGGAVDTQYF.